This T cell receptor beta chain was identified during a study of blood T cell repertoires in COVID-19. Measured with immunoSEQ multiplex PCR; TCRdb has only the in-frame clones, and not every one. This table has 180,000 or so clones, 80% to 90% appearing once. V was trimmed by 3 bases and J by 4 bases, leaving 12 bases between them. The CDR3 runs to 14 residues. Germline-derived CDR1 and CDR2 are SGHTA and FQGNSA. Only one count was recorded for this clone. The rearrangement uses TRBV7-2 and TRBJ1-2, with D uncertain. The material sequenced was peripheral blood. This TCR came from a woman of 80 years or more with acute or convalescent COVID-19. Here the CDR3 DNA reads TGTGCCAGCAGCTTTAGAATCGAGCGCTATGGCTACACCTTC. Translating it yields CASSFRIERYGYTF.